The present TCR beta chain was sequenced within a study of blood T cell repertoires in COVID-19. On the study more broadly: Donors in the United States, Italy and Spain gave samples during acute or convalescent COVID-19.

The CDR3 has 16 residues. V was pared by 2 bases and J by 1 base, with 6 bases of the junction left unmatched. Germline assignment: CDR1 MNHEY and CDR2 SVGAGI. This table comes from immunoSEQ multiplex PCR, and its TCRdb copy is limited to in-frame clones, with some not included. The sample records approximately 200,000 clones, 94% being singletons. This rearrangement joins TRBV6-5 to TRBJ2-5, with 8 bases that match TRBD1. Sample: peripheral blood. The receptor comes from a man aged 25-45 years with COVID-19, enrolled during active disease. The CDR3: CASSYSQGAAQETQYF. The CDR3 bases are TGTGCCAGCAGTTACAGTCAGGGGGCAGCCCAAGAGACCCAGTACTTC.